A selection of T cell receptor beta chains follows, all from one sample in a study of CD8 T cells in Susac syndrome. TCRdb processed the immunoSEQ multiplex PCR reads anew with MiXCR; each CDR3 protein has one entry. The repertoire holds some 150,000 distinct CDR3 sequences, roughly 95% seen once, with approximately 0.15% in the top ten. Source material: CD4+ T cells from PBMCs. Source of these receptors: a human donor with Susac syndrome. The conserved cysteine and the conserved F or W are not part of the CDR3 here.

v_call cdr3_aa
TRBV7-2 ASSLSIAKNIQY
TRBV5-1 ASSGQHYEQY
TRBV10-3 AISEFTSYEQY
TRBV12-3/TRBV12-4 ASSLGENQPQH
TRBV4-3 ASSQDLAGTPYEQY
TRBV12-3/TRBV12-4 ATTDRAQGYT
TRBV9 ASSVAGQGYEQY
TRBV12-3/TRBV12-4 ASSFWGGIAKNIQY
TRBV29-1 SVRGALPYEQY
TRBV9 ASSVEVGGNSPLH
TRBV20-1 SASPSGGYT
TRBV16 ASGVRDTQY
TRBV7-6 ASSLGGTGANTGELF
TRBV3-1 ASSQGVAGGNEQF
TRBV29-1 SVGTAPNTGELF
TRBV6-6 ASRSGTESYEQY
TRBV25-1 ASSEPDSYGYT
TRBV9 ASSGRTGGLNTEAF
TRBV12-3/TRBV12-4 ASSAPGPYEQY
TRBV18 ASSPGQGNNQPQH
TRBV7-9 ASSLAGQALYGYT
TRBV9 ASSVVGNTIY
TRBV3-1 ASSQDYEQVGGYT
TRBV20-1 SARLGDGYT
TRBV5-4 ASSQRQGGETQY
TRBV7-9 ASSFSGGNHYEQY
TRBV3-1 ASSQAQTTSNTQY
TRBV12-3/TRBV12-4 ASTEQTNLYEQY
TRBV6-4 ASSDTGRDSPLH
TRBV19 ASSISPSRAYEQY
TRBV6-2/TRBV6-3 ASNSGADYGYT
TRBV4-1 ASSDRGKGYGYT
TRBV11-2 ASSGQGDNSPLH
TRBV14 ASERQGGEQY
TRBV10-3 AISESSSGGEQY
TRBV12-3/TRBV12-4 ASRESNTGELF
TRBV29-1 SVDTGSIEAF